This passage covers 5 T cell receptor beta chains from one sample sequenced in a study of cytomegalovirus exposure and HLA in healthy donors (dated by TCRdb to between 2016 and 2019). To prepare the library, the immunoSEQ multiplex PCR assay was applied. For the multiplex PCR, a mixture combining 60 forward primers for TCR Vbeta segments and 13 reverse primers for TCR Jbeta segments was used. Here the immuneACCESS table is served through TCRdb, limited to in-frame sequences with V and J called. Missing clones are a known gap in these copies; in checked studies unresolved V genes cover under half, and the rest lacks a known reason. Across this sample there are around 69,000 clones, with less than 85% seen only once. The ten largest clones represent less than 10% of the sample. Specimen: PBMCs. These receptors came from a woman aged 45-59 years in good health and CMV-seropositive.

This clone showed up just a few times. This chain connects TRBV6-1 to TRBJ1-4; D may be TRBD1 (5 bases). The V gene lost 8 bases and the J gene lost 6 bases, with 16 bases spanning the gap. The CDR3 is made up of 14 amino acids. Germline values: CDR1 MNHNS, CDR2 SASEGT. The CDR3 nucleotides read TGTGCCAGCGGAACGTGGGGACTGTATGAAAAACTGTTTTTT. Translation: CASGTWGLYEKLFF.

The genes are TRBV6-4 and TRBJ2-2, with D possibly matching TRBD2 (5 bases). The germline CDR1 and CDR2 sequences are MRHNA and SNTAGT. Trimming took off 8 bases at V and 6 bases at J, with 19 bases between the two ends. CDR3 length: 15 residues. Written as DNA, the CDR3 is TGTGCCAGCCGGGATGGCACGTTAAAAGCCGGGGAGCTGTTTTTT. This gives the protein CASRDGTLKAGELFF.

The V gene is TRBV29-1, the J gene TRBJ2-7; D is uncertain. Looked up from germline, CDR1 is SQVTM and CDR2 is ANQGSEA. V lost 7 bases, J lost 3 bases, and 13 bases lay in between. This CDR3 comprises 12 residues. The CDR3 nucleotides are TGCAGCGCCCGCCGCGGAAACTACGAGCAGTACTTC. Translated, it gives CSARRGNYEQYF.

The rearrangement joins TRBV9 to TRBJ2-1; 8 nucleotides match TRBD1. CDR1 is SGDLS and CDR2 is YYNGEE in the germline V gene. The V gene end was trimmed by 3 bases and the J gene end by 9 bases; junction bases not matched to a gene: 14. CDR3 length: 16 residues. CDR3: CASSDRRDPTGGEQFF. The CDR3 DNA reads TGTGCCAGCAGCGACCGCCGGGACCCCACAGGGGGTGAGCAGTTCTTC.

The chain joins TRBV29-1 to TRBJ1-3; D possibly corresponds to TRBD1 (5 bases). This CDR3 is built from 14 residues. Germline loops: CDR1 SQVTM, CDR2 ANQGSEA. V was clipped by 5 bases and J by 0 bases, with 11 bases between them. In nucleotides, the CDR3 is TGCAGCGTTCTAGACAGACCCTCTGGAAACACCATATATTTT. This codes for CSVLDRPSGNTIYF.